These T cell receptor beta chains were read from a single sample in a study of T cells in Graves' hyperthyroidism and ophthalmopathy. TCRdb reprocessed the multiplex PCR reads via MiXCR and lists one record per CDR3 protein. This table holds more than 350,000 distinct CDR3 sequences, about 15% found once. What was sequenced was blood. The receptor set was obtained from a woman aged 25 to 45 with Graves' hyperthyroidism. The CDR3 runs from the conserved cysteine through the conserved F or W. The order of the fields is CDR3 protein, D gene, V gene, J gene, CDR3 length. D genes are given only for firm matches.

cdr3_aa: CSARAQTSGILEQYF; d_call: TRBD2; v_call: TRBV20-1; j_call: TRBJ2-7; cdr3_length: 15
cdr3_aa: CAISESERGQETQYF; d_call: TRBD2; v_call: TRBV10-3; j_call: TRBJ2-5; cdr3_length: 15
cdr3_aa: CASSQTGTGNTIYF; d_call: TRBD1; v_call: TRBV12-3/TRBV12-4; j_call: TRBJ1-3; cdr3_length: 14
cdr3_aa: CASTRDRGGPEAFF; d_call: TRBD1; v_call: TRBV12-3/TRBV12-4; j_call: TRBJ1-1; cdr3_length: 14
cdr3_aa: CASSEWGERYEQYF; d_call: NA; v_call: TRBV6-1; j_call: TRBJ2-7; cdr3_length: 14
cdr3_aa: CASSTARTGTNTEAFF; d_call: TRBD1; v_call: TRBV28; j_call: TRBJ1-1; cdr3_length: 16
cdr3_aa: CASKRGTNEKLFF; d_call: NA; v_call: TRBV2; j_call: TRBJ1-4; cdr3_length: 13
cdr3_aa: CATSRVGSSYNSPLHF; d_call: NA; v_call: TRBV15; j_call: TRBJ1-6; cdr3_length: 16
cdr3_aa: CSAPNWDKGNQPQHF; d_call: NA; v_call: TRBV20-1; j_call: TRBJ1-5; cdr3_length: 15
cdr3_aa: CASSLLERGYQETQYF; d_call: TRBD2; v_call: TRBV7-6; j_call: TRBJ2-5; cdr3_length: 16
cdr3_aa: CASRKNRGGRTDTQYF; d_call: TRBD1; v_call: TRBV7-8; j_call: TRBJ2-3; cdr3_length: 16
cdr3_aa: CASSFPGQTYNEQFF; d_call: TRBD1; v_call: TRBV28; j_call: TRBJ2-1; cdr3_length: 15
cdr3_aa: CASSFHGSENNEQFF; d_call: NA; v_call: TRBV7-9; j_call: TRBJ2-1; cdr3_length: 15
cdr3_aa: CASSLGWGFSEAFF; d_call: NA; v_call: TRBV7-9; j_call: TRBJ1-1; cdr3_length: 14
cdr3_aa: CASSFFGLAGLEQFF; d_call: TRBD2; v_call: TRBV27; j_call: TRBJ2-1; cdr3_length: 15
cdr3_aa: CASSYRGTSGRGGTDTQYF; d_call: TRBD2; v_call: TRBV6-6; j_call: TRBJ2-3; cdr3_length: 19
cdr3_aa: CASSLDSGGNPYEQYF; d_call: TRBD2; v_call: TRBV11-2; j_call: TRBJ2-7; cdr3_length: 16
cdr3_aa: CASSQFVYQPGFEQYF; d_call: NA; v_call: TRBV16; j_call: TRBJ2-7; cdr3_length: 16
cdr3_aa: CASSFRNQETQYF; d_call: NA; v_call: TRBV28; j_call: TRBJ2-5; cdr3_length: 13
cdr3_aa: CASRSDGSFTDTQYF; d_call: NA; v_call: TRBV7-9; j_call: TRBJ2-3; cdr3_length: 15
cdr3_aa: CASSLRGQGGGQPQHF; d_call: TRBD1; v_call: TRBV5-4; j_call: TRBJ1-5; cdr3_length: 16
cdr3_aa: CASSFRRESYEQYF; d_call: TRBD2; v_call: TRBV27; j_call: TRBJ2-7; cdr3_length: 14
cdr3_aa: CASSWTGGGEKLFF; d_call: TRBD1; v_call: TRBV5-6; j_call: TRBJ1-4; cdr3_length: 14
cdr3_aa: CASSARDRGSTGELFF; d_call: TRBD1; v_call: TRBV5-6; j_call: TRBJ2-2; cdr3_length: 16
cdr3_aa: CASSQVYGYTF; d_call: NA; v_call: TRBV6-1; j_call: TRBJ1-2; cdr3_length: 11
cdr3_aa: CASSDGLGGRKVGEQFF; d_call: TRBD2; v_call: TRBV19; j_call: TRBJ2-1; cdr3_length: 17
cdr3_aa: CASSDQGMYQETQYF; d_call: NA; v_call: TRBV2; j_call: TRBJ2-5; cdr3_length: 15
cdr3_aa: CATSRGGGRPETQYF; d_call: TRBD2; v_call: TRBV15; j_call: TRBJ2-5; cdr3_length: 15
cdr3_aa: CASSRSGGPYEQYF; d_call: NA; v_call: TRBV3-1; j_call: TRBJ2-7; cdr3_length: 14
cdr3_aa: CASSLPASNTGELFF; d_call: NA; v_call: TRBV5-4; j_call: TRBJ2-2; cdr3_length: 15
cdr3_aa: CASSLAPGLASEQFF; d_call: TRBD2; v_call: TRBV7-2; j_call: TRBJ2-1; cdr3_length: 15